Listed here are 21 T cell receptor beta chains from one sample, sequenced in a study of CD8 T cells in Susac syndrome. Roughly 0.45 to 1 ug RNA was reverse transcribed with random hexamers. TCRdb ran MiXCR on the immunoSEQ multiplex PCR reads and lists one entry per CDR3 protein. This repertoire shows approximately 170,000 distinct CDR3 sequences, just over 90% found once; its top ten account for roughly 0.08%. The sample taken for sequencing was CD4+ T cells from PBMCs. The receptors originated from a human donor in good health.

The DNA of the CDR3 is TGTGCCAGCAGTGGAGTGGTGAGGAACTATGGCTACACCTTC. It codes for CASSGVVRNYGYTF. V is TRBV2 and J is TRBJ1-2; D unclear. This CDR3 is 14 amino acids long. The V end was cut by 4 bases, the J end by 2 bases, with 11 bases between. Germline CDR1 and CDR2: SNHLY and FYNNEI.

The chain links TRBV12-3 or TRBV12-4 to TRBJ2-7, with D possibly called TRBD1 or TRBD2 (6 bases each). The CDR3 is 12 amino acids. The V end was cut by 5 bases, the J end by 5 bases, with 10 bases between. CDR3 sequence: CASSQGRNEQYF. Here the CDR3 DNA reads TGTGCCAGCAGTCAGGGGAGGAACGAGCAGTACTTC.

The chain recombines TRBV5-1 with TRBJ2-2; TRBD1 matches 8 bases. Germline V gene data show CDR1 as SGHRS and CDR2 as YFSETQ. V shed 3 bases, J shed 4 bases, and the junction held 5 bases outside the gene matches. The CDR3 is 15 amino acids. CDR3 sequence (DNA): TGCGCCAGCAGCTCGGGGGACAGGAGCACCGGGGAGCTGTTTTTT. It encodes CASSSGDRSTGELFF.

This clonotype was detected only a few times. The rearrangement joins TRBV12-3 or TRBV12-4 to TRBJ2-5; D is unclear. The length of the CDR3 is 13 residues. The V gene lost 5 bases and the J gene lost 2 bases, with 9 bases spanning the gap. The CDR3 DNA follows: TGTGCCAGCAGTGGCCGGATACAAGAGACCCAGTACTTC. It codes for CASSGRIQETQYF.

The chain has TRBV7-2 and TRBJ1-2; D might be TRBD1 (6 bases). The CDR3 is 13 residues long. In germline, CDR1 is SGHTA, CDR2 FQGNSA. V was trimmed by 5 bases and J by 3 bases, leaving 10 bases between them. The CDR3 reads CASSMRQDYGYTF. CDR3 coding DNA: TGTGCCAGCAGCATGCGACAGGACTATGGCTACACCTTC. Full variable domain (missing parts from reference TRBV7-2 and TRBJ1-2): GAGVSQSPSNKVTEKGKDVELRCDPISGHTALYWYRQSLGQGLEFLIYFQGNSAPDKSGLPSDRFSAERTGGSVSTLTIQRTQQEDSAVYLCASSMRQDYGYTFGSGTRLTVV.

The chain joins TRBV7-2 to TRBJ2-4; TRBD1 matches 7 bases. Trimming removed 5 bases from V and 5 bases from J; junction bases left unmatched: 6. Germline CDR1 SGHTA, CDR2 FQGNSA. The CDR3 is made up of 14 amino acids. CDR3 loop: CASSPRQGQNIQYF. The CDR3 region has the DNA TGTGCCAGCAGCCCGCGACAGGGCCAAAACATTCAGTACTTC.

The V call is TRBV29-1, the J call TRBJ1-1; D is unresolved. Trimming left V 5 bases short and J 3 bases short, with 10 bases between. The length of the CDR3 is 12 residues. Looked up from germline, CDR1 is SQVTM and CDR2 is ANQGSEA. CDR3 in DNA: TGCAGCGTTCAGTGGATGGACACTGAAGCTTTCTTT. This gives the protein CSVQWMDTEAFF. The full variable domain, completed using reference TRBV29-1 and TRBJ1-1, is SAVISQKPSRDICQRGTSLTIQCQVDSQVTMMFWYRQQPGQSLTLIATANQGSEATYESGFVIDKFPISRPNLTFSTLTVSNMSPEDSSIYLCSVQWMDTEAFFGQGTRLTVV.

This clonotype came up a few times. This chain uses TRBV18 with TRBJ1-3; D is uncertain. Germline V gives CDR1 KGHSH, CDR2 LQKENI. The CDR3 totals 16 residues. Trimming stripped 6 bases from V and 0 bases from J, with 15 bases between. Here the CDR3 reads CASSPRTDVSGNTIYF. The CDR3 DNA follows: TGTGCCAGCTCCCCGAGGACGGACGTCTCTGGAAACACCATATATTTT.

Worth noting for this clonotype: The limits of the CDR3 on the DNA are not certain, so only TCRdb's listed CDR3 is given. CDR3 protein: CASSIGTSRTPGSCFF. This chain uses TRBV4-1 with TRBJ2-2; TRBD2, the table's D call, was not compared with the DNA. The CDR3 is 16 residues long, counting both termini. Germline V lookup: CDR1 MGHRA, CDR2 YSYEKL.

The V gene is TRBV6-5, the J gene TRBJ2-6; D is unclear. Germline V CDR1 and CDR2: MNHEY, SVGAGI. This CDR3 is 14 amino acids long. The V end lost 4 bases, the J end lost 0 bases, and 4 bases lay between the germline ends. CDR3 region: CASSSSSGANVLTF. The CDR3 nucleotides are TGTGCCAGCAGTTCCAGCTCTGGGGCCAACGTCCTGACTTTC.

V gene TRBV20-1 combines with J gene TRBJ2-7, with a weak D call TRBD1 (6 bases). This CDR3 is 14 amino acids long. Germline V lookup: CDR1 DFQATT, CDR2 SNEGSKA (reference sequence). V was pared by 1 base and J by 3 bases, with 13 bases between. The CDR3 spells CSARARDTDYEQYF. CDR3 sequence (DNA): TGCAGTGCTAGAGCTCGGGACACGGACTACGAGCAGTACTTC.

The chain is built from TRBV6-5 and TRBJ2-2; unclear D gene. Trimming stripped 6 bases from V and 3 bases from J, with 11 bases between. Germline CDR1 and CDR2: MNHEY and SVGAGI. There are 14 residues in the CDR3. CDR3 sequence reads: CASSQKGYTGELFF. As DNA, the CDR3 is TGTGCCAGCAGCCAAAAAGGGTACACCGGGGAGCTGTTTTTT.

This clonotype was counted between two and nine times. The J gene is TRBJ2-5, the V gene TRBV11-2; D assignment may be TRBD1 or TRBD2 (5 bases each). Germline loops: CDR1 SGHAT, CDR2 FQNNGV. V shed 1 base and J shed 5 bases, with 17 bases lying between them. The CDR3 is 16 residues long. CDR3 in DNA: TGTGCCAGCAGCTTAGGGGGGAGTCCAACTGTGGAGACCCAGTACTTC. It specifies CASSLGGSPTVETQYF.

The chain carries TRBV11-3 and TRBJ2-1; 9 nucleotides agree with TRBD1. V gave up 5 bases and J gave up 9 bases; unmatched junction bases: 5. Germline V gene sequence: CDR1 SGHNT, CDR2 YENEEA. CDR3 length: 13 residues. CDR3 nucleotides: TGTGCCAGCAGCCGCCAGGACAGGGGTGAGCAGTTCTTC. This encodes CASSRQDRGEQFF.

V usage is TRBV4-1 and J usage is TRBJ2-6; D ambiguous. The V and J ends lost 2 bases and 2 bases respectively, with 13 bases between them. This CDR3 region has 17 residues. Germline values: CDR1 MGHRA, CDR2 YSYEKL. This chain's CDR3 is CASSQPLGITGANVLTF. Written as DNA, the CDR3 is TGCGCCAGCAGCCAACCCTTGGGGATAACTGGGGCCAACGTCCTGACTTTC.

The rearrangement joins TRBV6-6 to TRBJ1-2; unclear D gene. This CDR3 contains 13 residues. The V end was cut by 5 bases, the J end by 1 base, with 8 bases between. Germline loops: CDR1 MNHNY, CDR2 SVGAGI (reference sequence). The CDR3 loop reads CASSTSGNYGYTF. As DNA, the CDR3 is TGTGCCAGCAGTACCTCGGGTAACTATGGCTACACCTTC.

This clonotype was observed a single time. The chain carries TRBV7-2 and TRBJ2-7; tentatively, D is TRBD2 (6 bases). Per germline, CDR1 SGHTA and CDR2 FQGNSA. The CDR3 is 15 residues long. V was shortened by 2 bases and J by 3 bases, with 14 bases between the two germline ends. Here the CDR3 DNA reads TGTGCCAGCAGCTTACAGGGAGCCGGGGGCTACGAGCAGTACTTC. Protein sequence: CASSLQGAGGYEQYF.

The gene calls are TRBV6-5 and TRBJ2-1; D is undetermined. Germline values: CDR1 MNHEY, CDR2 SVGAGI. V lost 6 bases, J lost 2 bases, and 8 bases lay in between. This CDR3 has 13 residues. The DNA of the CDR3 is TGTGCCAGCAGCCCCTCCCCCTACAATGAGCAGTTCTTC. Translating it yields CASSPSPYNEQFF.

The V gene is TRBV7-8, the J gene TRBJ2-3; possibly TRBD1 for D (6 bases). The V gene's germline CDR1 is SGHVS and CDR2 FQNEAQ. Trimming shortened V by 3 bases and J by 5 bases, and 12 bases separated the two germline ends. CDR3 length: 14 amino acids. This CDR3 reads CASSFRGQGDTQYF. CDR3 coding DNA: TGTGCCAGCAGCTTCAGGGGACAAGGAGATACGCAGTATTTT.

V usage is TRBV10-2 and J usage is TRBJ2-1; D possibly corresponds to TRBD2 (6 bases). V lost 0 bases and J 6 bases, leaving 15 bases between the germline ends. The CDR3 covers 16 residues. Germline loops: CDR1 WSHSY, CDR2 SAAADI. The CDR3 reads CASSESRDSRVNEQFF. Written as DNA, the CDR3 is TGCGCCAGCAGTGAGTCCCGGGACTCCAGGGTCAATGAGCAGTTCTTC.

The V and J genes are TRBV15 and TRBJ2-3, with a tentative D call TRBD2 (6 bases). V lost 1 base and J lost 2, with 16 bases in between. Germline V gene sequence: CDR1 LNHNV, CDR2 YYDKDF (reference sequence). This CDR3 has 17 amino acids. In DNA, the CDR3 is TGTGCCACCAGCAGAGGGGACGGGAGAGCCTACACAGATACGCAGTATTTT. Protein sequence: CATSRGDGRAYTDTQYF.